A single sample is the source of the 17 T cell receptor beta chains below, sequenced in a study of blood T cells in healthy people across ages. A sample-barcoded 5' primer and a J-beta primer mix were used in a second PCR of roughly 6 to 11 cycles. TCRdb processed the 5' RACE reads anew with MiXCR; each CDR3 protein has one entry. The sample consists of roughly 410,000 distinct CDR3 sequences, about 55% of them appearing once. The sequencing sample was made of blood. These receptors originate from a man between 60 and 70 years old in good health.

The chain carries TRBV9 and TRBJ2-7, with D perhaps matching TRBD2 (5 bases). Germline CDR1 is SGDLS and CDR2 is YYNGEE. CDR3 length: 12 amino acids. Trimming pared 1 base from V and 6 bases from J, leaving 8 bases between. The chain's CDR3 is CASSVQGGEQYF. CDR3 coding DNA: TGTGCCAGCAGCGTACAAGGAGGCGAGCAGTACTTC.

The genes are TRBV7-3 and TRBJ2-3; D gene ambiguous. The germline V and J ends were trimmed by 3 bases and 6 bases, with 10 bases remaining between them. The CDR3 has 13 residues. The germline gives CDR1 SGHTA, CDR2 FQGTGA. The CDR3 coding sequence is TGTGCCAGCAGCTTGAGTGGGAAGGATACGCAGTATTTT. Translation gives CASSLSGKDTQYF.

In its sample, this clonotype was seen a few times. The V and J genes are TRBV12-3 or TRBV12-4 and TRBJ1-6; D unresolved. The germline V and J ends were trimmed by 3 bases and 6 bases, with 9 bases remaining between them. This CDR3 has 14 amino acids. CDR3 protein: CASSLRQSNSPLHF. CDR3 bases: TGTGCCAGCAGTTTGAGGCAGAGTAATTCACCCCTCCACTTT.

This clonotype has a handful of counts. The chain uses TRBV29-1 and TRBJ2-7; no clear D. The V gene lost 5 bases and the J gene lost 5 bases, with 16 bases spanning the gap. The length of the CDR3 is 13 residues. Germline-derived CDR1 and CDR2 are SQVTM and ANQGSEA. Here the CDR3 reads CSVSPGYGHEQYF. Here the CDR3 DNA reads TGCAGCGTTTCGCCTGGGTACGGCCACGAGCAGTACTTC.

This clonotype was counted between two and nine times. The chain is built from TRBV7-2 and TRBJ1-1, with D possibly matching TRBD1 (6 bases). V lost 4 bases to trimming and J lost 11 bases, with 23 bases between them. The CDR3 runs 15 residues. Germline assignment: CDR1 SGHTA and CDR2 FQGNSA. This CDR3 reads CASSSGGGGLSMAFF. The CDR3 bases are TGTGCCAGCAGCTCGGGGGGCGGGGGGCTCTCGATGGCTTTCTTT.

The sample holds one count of this clonotype. The CDR3 region has the DNA TGTGCCAGCAGTTTATATCAGGCGCCCCGGGTGGATACGCAGTATTTT. Translated: CASSLYQAPRVDTQYF. The rearrangement links TRBV28 to TRBJ2-3; D not resolved. The V gene's germline CDR1 is MDHEN and CDR2 SYDVKM. Trimming stripped 1 base from V and 6 bases from J, with 17 bases between. This CDR3 has 16 residues.

The chain links TRBV27 to TRBJ2-5; 8 nucleotides match TRBD2. The germline gives CDR1 MNHEY, CDR2 SMNVEV (reference sequence). The V and J ends lost 2 bases and 5 bases, in that order; junction bases with no gene match: 7. This CDR3 region has 15 residues. As DNA, the CDR3 is TGTGCCAGCAGTTTAAGGGCGGGAGGTTGGGAGACCCAGTACTTC. Translating it yields CASSLRAGGWETQYF.

The chain has TRBV20-1 and TRBJ2-3; D uncertain. The length of the CDR3 is 13 residues. From germline, CDR1 is DFQATT and CDR2 SNEGSKA (reference sequence). Between the trimmed V and J ends, which lost 5 bases and 2 bases, there was a span of 11 bases. The CDR3 loop is CSAAASNTDTQYF. The CDR3 DNA sequence: TGCAGTGCTGCTGCCTCGAACACAGATACGCAGTATTTT.

Concerning this clonotype itself: Since a much larger clone is just one base distant, this may be a read error. The CDR3 sequence is CSAAPGSDEQYF. CDR3 nucleotides: TGCAGCGCCGCGCCCGGATCCGACGAGCAGTACTTC. This chain links TRBV29-1 with TRBJ2-7; D gene ambiguous. This CDR3 comprises 12 residues. Germline-derived CDR1 and CDR2 are SQVTM and ANQGSEA. The ends were cut back, 7 bases at V and 5 bases at J, with 15 bases in the middle.

There are a few counts of this clonotype. This chain uses TRBV4-3 with TRBJ2-3, with TRBD2 matching 7 bases. Trimming took 1 base from V and 6 from J; bases not matched to a gene: 7. CDR3 size: 15 residues. Germline lookup yields CDR1 LGHNA and CDR2 YSLEER. The CDR3 DNA follows: TGCGCCAGCAGCCAAGGGAAGCGGGAACCTGATACGCAGTATTTT. Its translation: CASSQGKREPDTQYF.

The chain is built from TRBV5-1 and TRBJ2-3, with D possibly being TRBD2 (6 bases). The germline V and J ends were trimmed by 4 bases and 5 bases, with 14 bases remaining between them. From germline, CDR1 is SGHRS and CDR2 YFSETQ. The CDR3 is 14 amino acids. The CDR3 sequence is CASSLGGFEDTQYF. In DNA, the CDR3 is TGCGCCAGCAGCCTGGGGGGTTTTGAAGATACGCAGTATTTT.

The V and J genes are TRBV12-3 or TRBV12-4 and TRBJ2-3; maybe TRBD2 (7 bases). Trimming pared 9 bases from V and 12 bases from J, leaving 25 bases between. CDR3 length equals 14 residues. The CDR3 reads CARRRSAGADAQYF. CDR3 DNA: TGTGCCAGACGGAGATCGGCGGGGGCAGATGCACAGTATTTT.

This clonotype was seen more than once but under ten times. The CDR3 nucleotides are TGTGCCAGCAGCTTAGCCGGCCCCAGCGGGAGGGCCGTCGAGCAGTTCTTC. Protein sequence: CASSLAGPSGRAVEQFF. The V gene is TRBV11-3, the J gene TRBJ2-1; 10 nucleotides match TRBD2. CDR3 size: 17 residues. Looked up from germline, CDR1 is SGHNT and CDR2 is YENEEA. The ends lost 1 base at V and 10 bases at J; junction bases unmatched: 13.

The rearrangement links TRBV24-1 to TRBJ2-3; TRBD2 matches at 9 bases. V lost 12 bases, J lost 6 bases, and 18 bases stayed unmatched. This CDR3 has 16 amino acids. From germline, CDR1 is KGHDR and CDR2 SFDVKD. CDR3: CAPTLSSGTRADTQYF. DNA for the CDR3: TGTGCCCCTACCCTATCTAGCGGGACCCGCGCGGATACGCAGTATTTT.

This clonotype appeared many times. This sequence joins TRBV5-1 and TRBJ2-3; D is perhaps TRBD1 (5 bases). CDR1 and CDR2 (germline): SGHRS, YFSETQ. V was trimmed by 4 bases and J by 3 bases, leaving 15 bases between them. This CDR3 region has 15 residues. The CDR3 region has the DNA TGCGCCAGCAGCCCATTTGGTAGGGGAACAGATACGCAGTATTTT. Translating gives CASSPFGRGTDTQYF.

This clonotype was observed a handful of times. The V and J genes are TRBV5-1 and TRBJ2-5, with a possible D match to TRBD1 (7 bases). The CDR3 is 14 residues long. Germline loops: CDR1 SGHRS, CDR2 YFSETQ. Trimming took off 2 bases at V and 3 bases at J, with 11 bases between the two ends. Here the CDR3 DNA reads TGCGCCAGCAGCTTTGGGGGGACAGAAGAGACCCAGTACTTC. Translating gives CASSFGGTEETQYF.

DNA of the CDR3: TGCAGCGTTGGGGAAGGGGCTGGCTACACCTTC. Protein product: CSVGEGAGYTF. J is TRBJ1-2 and V is TRBV29-1; maybe TRBD1 (5 bases). The CDR3 runs 11 residues. Germline V gene sequence: CDR1 SQVTM, CDR2 ANQGSEA. Trimming took off 4 bases at V and 7 bases at J, with 10 bases between the two ends.